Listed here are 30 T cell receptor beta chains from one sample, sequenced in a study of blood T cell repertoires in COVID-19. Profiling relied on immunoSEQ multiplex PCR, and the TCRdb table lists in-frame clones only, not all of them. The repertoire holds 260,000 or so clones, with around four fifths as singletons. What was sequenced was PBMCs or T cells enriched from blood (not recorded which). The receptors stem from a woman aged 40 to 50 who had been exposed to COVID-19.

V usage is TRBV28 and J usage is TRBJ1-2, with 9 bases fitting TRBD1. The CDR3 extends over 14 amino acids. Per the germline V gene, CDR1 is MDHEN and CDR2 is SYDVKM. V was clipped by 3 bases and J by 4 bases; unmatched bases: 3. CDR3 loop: CASSFGQGTYGYTF. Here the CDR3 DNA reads TGTGCCAGCAGTTTCGGACAGGGGACCTATGGCTACACCTTC.

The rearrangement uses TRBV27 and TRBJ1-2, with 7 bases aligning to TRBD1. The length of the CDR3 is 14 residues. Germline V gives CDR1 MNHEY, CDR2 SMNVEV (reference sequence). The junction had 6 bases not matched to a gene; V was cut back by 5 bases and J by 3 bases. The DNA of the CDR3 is TGTGCCAGCAGTCCCCGACAGGGCTACTATGGCTACACCTTC. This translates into CASSPRQGYYGYTF.

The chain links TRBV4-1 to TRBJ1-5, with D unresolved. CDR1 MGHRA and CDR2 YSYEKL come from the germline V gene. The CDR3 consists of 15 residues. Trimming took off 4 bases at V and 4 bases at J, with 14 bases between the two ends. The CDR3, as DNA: TGCGCCAGCAGCCCCCATGGGCAGCCGAATCAGCCCCAGCATTTT. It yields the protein CASSPHGQPNQPQHF.

The CDR3 DNA sequence: TGTGCCAGCAGCTTGGGCCTTGTCACCGGGGAGCTGTTTTTT. This translates into CASSLGLVTGELFF. This rearrangement joins TRBV7-2 to TRBJ2-2; D is ambiguous. The CDR3 loop spans 14 amino acids. Between the trimmed V and J ends, which lost 3 bases and 4 bases, there was a span of 9 bases. Germline lookup yields CDR1 SGHTA and CDR2 FQGNSA.

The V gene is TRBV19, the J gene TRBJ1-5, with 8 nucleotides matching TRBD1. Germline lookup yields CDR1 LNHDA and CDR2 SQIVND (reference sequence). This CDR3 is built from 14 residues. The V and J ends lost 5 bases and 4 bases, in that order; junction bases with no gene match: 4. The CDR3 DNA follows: TGTGCCAGTAGTCTCGGGACAGGAAATCAGCCCCAGCATTTT. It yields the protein CASSLGTGNQPQHF.

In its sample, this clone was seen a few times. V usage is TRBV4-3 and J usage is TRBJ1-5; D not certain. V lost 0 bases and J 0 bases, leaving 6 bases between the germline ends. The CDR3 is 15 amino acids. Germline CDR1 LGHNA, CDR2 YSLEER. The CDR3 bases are TGCGCCAGCAGCCAAGAACTCTATAGCAATCAGCCCCAGCATTTT. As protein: CASSQELYSNQPQHF.

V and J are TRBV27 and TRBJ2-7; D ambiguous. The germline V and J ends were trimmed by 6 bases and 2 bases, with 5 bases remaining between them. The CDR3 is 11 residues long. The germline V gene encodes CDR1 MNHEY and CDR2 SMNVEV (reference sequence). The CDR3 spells CASSSPYEQYF. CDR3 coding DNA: TGTGCCAGCAGCTCCCCCTACGAGCAGTACTTC.

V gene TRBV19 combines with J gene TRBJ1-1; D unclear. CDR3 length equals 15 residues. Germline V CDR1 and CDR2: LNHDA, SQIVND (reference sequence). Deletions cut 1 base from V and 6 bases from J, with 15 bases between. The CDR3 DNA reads TGTGCCAGTAGTATAGGTGGTAGCCTAATCTCTGAAGCTTTCTTT. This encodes CASSIGGSLISEAFF.

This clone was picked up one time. This CDR3 reads CASSPGQGMAFF. The CDR3 DNA sequence: TGCGCCAGCAGCCCCGGACAGGGGATGGCTTTCTTT. The chain uses TRBV4-1 and TRBJ1-1, with 9 bases matching TRBD1. Trimming removed 4 bases from V and 11 bases from J; junction bases left unmatched: 5. The CDR3 consists of 12 residues. Germline CDR1 and CDR2: MGHRA and YSYEKL.

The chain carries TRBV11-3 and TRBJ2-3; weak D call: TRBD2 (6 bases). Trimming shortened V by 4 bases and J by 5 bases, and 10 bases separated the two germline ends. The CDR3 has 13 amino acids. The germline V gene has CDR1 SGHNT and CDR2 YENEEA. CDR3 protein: CASSSQGGDTQYF. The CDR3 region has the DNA TGTGCCAGCAGCTCCCAGGGAGGAGATACGCAGTATTTT.

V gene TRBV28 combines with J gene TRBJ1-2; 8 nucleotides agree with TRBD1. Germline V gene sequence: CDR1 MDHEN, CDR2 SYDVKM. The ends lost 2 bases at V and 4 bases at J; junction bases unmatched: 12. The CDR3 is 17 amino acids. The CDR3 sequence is CASSLGGAGGWSYGYTF. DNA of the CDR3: TGTGCCAGCAGTTTAGGCGGGGCAGGGGGCTGGAGCTATGGCTACACCTTC.

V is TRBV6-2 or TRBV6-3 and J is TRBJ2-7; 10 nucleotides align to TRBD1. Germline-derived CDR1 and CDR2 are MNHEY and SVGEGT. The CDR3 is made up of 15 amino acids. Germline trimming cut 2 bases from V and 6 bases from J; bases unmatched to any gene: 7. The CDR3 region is CASSYAGQGVSEQYF. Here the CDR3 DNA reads TGTGCCAGCAGTTACGCAGGACAGGGGGTAAGCGAGCAGTACTTC.

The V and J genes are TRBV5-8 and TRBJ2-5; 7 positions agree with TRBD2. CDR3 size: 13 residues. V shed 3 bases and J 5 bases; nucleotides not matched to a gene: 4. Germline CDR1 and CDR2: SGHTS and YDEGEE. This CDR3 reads CASSSGGGETQYF. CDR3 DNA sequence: TGTGCCAGCAGCTCGGGGGGAGGGGAGACCCAGTACTTC.

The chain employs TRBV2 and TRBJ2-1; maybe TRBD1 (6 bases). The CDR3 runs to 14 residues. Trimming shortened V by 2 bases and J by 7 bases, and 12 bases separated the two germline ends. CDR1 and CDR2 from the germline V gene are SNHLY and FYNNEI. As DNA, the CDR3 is TGTGCCAGCAGTGAAATGGGGGCCAAGAATGAGCAGTTCTTC. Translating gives CASSEMGAKNEQFF.

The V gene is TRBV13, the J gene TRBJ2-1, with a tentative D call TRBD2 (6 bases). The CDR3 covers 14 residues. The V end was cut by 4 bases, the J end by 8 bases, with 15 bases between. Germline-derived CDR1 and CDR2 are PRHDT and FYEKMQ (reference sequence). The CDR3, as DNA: TGTGCCAGCAGCTCCCCCTCCTCTAGCGATGAGCAGTTCTTC. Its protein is CASSSPSSSDEQFF.

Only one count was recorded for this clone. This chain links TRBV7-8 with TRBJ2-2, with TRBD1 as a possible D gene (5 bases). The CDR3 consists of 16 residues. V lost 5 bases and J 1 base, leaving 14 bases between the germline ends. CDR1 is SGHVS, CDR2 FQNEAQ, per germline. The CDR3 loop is CASSTRPTGNTGELFF. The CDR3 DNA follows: TGTGCCAGCAGCACCCGACCCACAGGGAACACCGGGGAGCTGTTTTTT.

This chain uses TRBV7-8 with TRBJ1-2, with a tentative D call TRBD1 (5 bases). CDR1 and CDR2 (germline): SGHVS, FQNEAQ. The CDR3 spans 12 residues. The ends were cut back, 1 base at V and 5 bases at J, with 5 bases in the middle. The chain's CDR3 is CASSLGQYGYTF. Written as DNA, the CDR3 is TGTGCCAGCAGCTTAGGACAGTATGGCTACACCTTC.

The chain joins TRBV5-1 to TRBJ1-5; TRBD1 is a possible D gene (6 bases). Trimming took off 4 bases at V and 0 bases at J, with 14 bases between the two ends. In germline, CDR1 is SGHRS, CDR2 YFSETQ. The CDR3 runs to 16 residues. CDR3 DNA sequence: TGCGCCAGCAGCCCGGGACATGGAGATAGCAATCAGCCCCAGCATTTT. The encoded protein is CASSPGHGDSNQPQHF.

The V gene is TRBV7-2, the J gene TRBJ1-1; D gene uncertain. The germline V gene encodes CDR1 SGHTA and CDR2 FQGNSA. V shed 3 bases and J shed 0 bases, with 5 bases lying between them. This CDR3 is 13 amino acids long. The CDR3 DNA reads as TGTGCCAGCAGCTTGCGGATGAACACTGAAGCTTTCTTT. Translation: CASSLRMNTEAFF.

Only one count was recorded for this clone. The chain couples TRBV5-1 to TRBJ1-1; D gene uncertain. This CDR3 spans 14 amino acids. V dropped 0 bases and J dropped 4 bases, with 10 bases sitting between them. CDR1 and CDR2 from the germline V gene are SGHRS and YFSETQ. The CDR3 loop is CASSLVVTGTEAFF. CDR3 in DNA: TGCGCCAGCAGCTTGGTAGTCACGGGCACTGAAGCTTTCTTT.

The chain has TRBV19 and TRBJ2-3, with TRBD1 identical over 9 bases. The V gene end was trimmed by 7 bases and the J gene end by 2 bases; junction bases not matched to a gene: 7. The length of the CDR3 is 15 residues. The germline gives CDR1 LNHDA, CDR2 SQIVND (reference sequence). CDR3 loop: CASTLGQGNTDTQYF. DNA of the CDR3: TGTGCCAGTACCCTAGGACAGGGGAACACAGATACGCAGTATTTT. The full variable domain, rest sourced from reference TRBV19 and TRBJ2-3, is DGGITQSPKYLFRKEGQNVTLSCEQNLNHDAMYWYRQDPGQGLRLIYYSQIVNDFQKGDIAEGYSVSREKKESFPLTVTSAQKNPTAFYLCASTLGQGNTDTQYFGPGTRLTVL.

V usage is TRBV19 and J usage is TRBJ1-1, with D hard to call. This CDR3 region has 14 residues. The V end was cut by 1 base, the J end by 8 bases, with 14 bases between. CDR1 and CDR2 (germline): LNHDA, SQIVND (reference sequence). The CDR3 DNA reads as TGTGCCAGTAGTATAGTACTGAACAGCGGAGAAGCTTTCTTT. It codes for CASSIVLNSGEAFF.

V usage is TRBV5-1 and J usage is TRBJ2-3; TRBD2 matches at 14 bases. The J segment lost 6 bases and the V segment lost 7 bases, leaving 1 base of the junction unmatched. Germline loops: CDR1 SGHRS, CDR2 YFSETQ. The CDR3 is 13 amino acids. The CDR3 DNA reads TGCGCCAGCGGGACTAGCGGGGGTGATACGCAGTATTTT. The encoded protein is CASGTSGGDTQYF.

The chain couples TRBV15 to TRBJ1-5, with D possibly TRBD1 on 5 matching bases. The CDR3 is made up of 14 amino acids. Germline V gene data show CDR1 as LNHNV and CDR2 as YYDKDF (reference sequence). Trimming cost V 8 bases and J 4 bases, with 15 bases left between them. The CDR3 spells CATQWGRSNQPQHF. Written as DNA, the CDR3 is TGTGCCACCCAATGGGGGAGGTCGAATCAGCCCCAGCATTTT. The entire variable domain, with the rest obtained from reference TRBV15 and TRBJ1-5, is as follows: DAMVIQNPRYQVTQFGKPVTLSCSQTLNHNVMYWYQQKSSQAPKLLFHYYDKDFNNEADTPDNFQSRRPNTSFCFLDIRSPGLGDTAMYLCATQWGRSNQPQHFGDGTRLSIL.

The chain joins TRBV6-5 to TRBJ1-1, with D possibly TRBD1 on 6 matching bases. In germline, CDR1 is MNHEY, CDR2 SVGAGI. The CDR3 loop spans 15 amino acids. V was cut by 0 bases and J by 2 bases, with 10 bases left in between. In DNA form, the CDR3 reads TGTGCCAGCAGTTACTCGCACAGGGCCAACACTGAAGCTTTCTTT. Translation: CASSYSHRANTEAFF.

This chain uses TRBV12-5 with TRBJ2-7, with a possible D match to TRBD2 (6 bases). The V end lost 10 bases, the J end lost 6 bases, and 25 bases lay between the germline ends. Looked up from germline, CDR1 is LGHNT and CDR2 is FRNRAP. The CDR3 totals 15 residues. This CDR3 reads CATDFTGTFSVEQYF. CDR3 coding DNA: TGTGCTACCGACTTCACCGGGACTTTTTCCGTCGAGCAGTACTTC.

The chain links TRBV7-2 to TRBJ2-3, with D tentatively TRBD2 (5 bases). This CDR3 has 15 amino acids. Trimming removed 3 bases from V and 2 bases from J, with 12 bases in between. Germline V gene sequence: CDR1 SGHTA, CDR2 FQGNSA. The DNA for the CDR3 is TGTGCCAGCAGCTTCCAAAGCGGAATCACAGATACGCAGTATTTT. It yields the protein CASSFQSGITDTQYF.

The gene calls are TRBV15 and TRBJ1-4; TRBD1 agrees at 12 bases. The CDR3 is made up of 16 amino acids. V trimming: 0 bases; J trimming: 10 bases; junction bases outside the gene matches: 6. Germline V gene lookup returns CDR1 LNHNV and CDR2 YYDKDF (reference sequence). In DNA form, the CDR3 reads TGTGCCACCAGCAGAGATTCCGGGACAGGGGGCCTAAAACTGTTTTTT. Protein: CATSRDSGTGGLKLFF.

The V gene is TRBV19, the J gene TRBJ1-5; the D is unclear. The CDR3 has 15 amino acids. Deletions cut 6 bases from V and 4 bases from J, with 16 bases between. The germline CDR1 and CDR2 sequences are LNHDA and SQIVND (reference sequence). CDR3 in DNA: TGTGCCAGTAGCCTCGGGGATGTATCAAATCAGCCCCAGCATTTT. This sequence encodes CASSLGDVSNQPQHF.

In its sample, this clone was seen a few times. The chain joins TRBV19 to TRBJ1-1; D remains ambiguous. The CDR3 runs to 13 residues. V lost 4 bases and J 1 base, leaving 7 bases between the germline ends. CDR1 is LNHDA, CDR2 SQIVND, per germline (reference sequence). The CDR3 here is CASSTHRNTEAFF. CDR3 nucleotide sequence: TGTGCCAGTAGTACCCACAGGAACACTGAAGCTTTCTTT.